This section outlines one TCR beta chain sequence together with its context. Its antigen is not identified. PCR was performed using 60 Vbeta and 13 Jbeta primers. Sequenced by immunoSEQ multiplex PCR; TCRdb stores in-frame clones only, minus some. Counted here are around 130,000 clones, roughly three fifths occurring once; the ten biggest clones make up around 1.9%. The data originate from a study of cytomegalovirus exposure and HLA in healthy donors. At the level of the study: About 180 million T cells yielded more than 90 million unique TCR beta sequences, as an earlier analysis found.

Study-wide points: Most observed TCR sequences were rare, whereas some public TCRs were detected in many donors. Because they were indistinguishable, some V segments, including TRBV6-2 and TRBV6-3, were excluded.

The CDR3 runs 14 residues. Germline values: CDR1 MNHEY, CDR2 SVGAGI. Trimming stripped 2 bases from V and 4 bases from J, with 11 bases between. This receptor was taken from a male donor in good health and CMV-seronegative. The rearrangement joins TRBV6-5 to TRBJ1-1, with a tentative D call TRBD1 (6 bases). Sequencing input: PBMCs. As DNA, the CDR3 is TGTGCCAGCAGTTACCAGGGGATAGGCACTGAAGCTTTCTTT. Amino acid sequence: CASSYQGIGTEAFF.